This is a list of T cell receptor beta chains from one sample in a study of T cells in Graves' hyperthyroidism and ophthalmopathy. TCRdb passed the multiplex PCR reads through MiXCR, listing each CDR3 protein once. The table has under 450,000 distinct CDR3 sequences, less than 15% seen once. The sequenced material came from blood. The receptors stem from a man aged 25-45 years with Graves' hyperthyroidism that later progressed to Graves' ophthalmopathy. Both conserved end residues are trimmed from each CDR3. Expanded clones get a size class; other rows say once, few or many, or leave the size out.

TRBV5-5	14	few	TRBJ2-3	ASSLSPAIRTDTQY
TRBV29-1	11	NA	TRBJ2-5	SGDSRDQETQY
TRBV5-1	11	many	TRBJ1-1	ASSFRGGTEAF
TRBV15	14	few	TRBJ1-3	ATSRDLAGGGNTIY
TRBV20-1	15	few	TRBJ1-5	SARDFSGGLSNQPQH
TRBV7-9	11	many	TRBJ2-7	ASSLTGLGEQY
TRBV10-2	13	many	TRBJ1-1	ASSEMSVVYTEAF
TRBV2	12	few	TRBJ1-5	ASTITQNYQPRH
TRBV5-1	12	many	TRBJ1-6	ASSLGQGDSPLH
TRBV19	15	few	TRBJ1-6	ASSIGGQGVFNSPLH
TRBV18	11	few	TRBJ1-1	ASSPHPGTEAF
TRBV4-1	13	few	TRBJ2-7	ASSQAGRGTYEQY
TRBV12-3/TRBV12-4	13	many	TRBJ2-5	ASSFGLAGRETQY
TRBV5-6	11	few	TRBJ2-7	ASSWTSNHEQY
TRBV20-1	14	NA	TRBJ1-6	SATHTGDRDNSPLH
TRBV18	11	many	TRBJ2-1	ASSPRQLNEQF
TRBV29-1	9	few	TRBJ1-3	SVRRGNTIY
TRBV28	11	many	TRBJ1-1	ASSVSHYTEAF
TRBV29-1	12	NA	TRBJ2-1	SVTGTSLCNEQF
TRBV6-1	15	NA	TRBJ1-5	ASSDRSGHASNQPQH
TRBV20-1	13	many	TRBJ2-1	SARDDSGGPNEQF
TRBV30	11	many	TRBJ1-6	AWSATGETPLH
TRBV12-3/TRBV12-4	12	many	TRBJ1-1	ASSFLGQNTEAF
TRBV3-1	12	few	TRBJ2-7	ASSRSATAYEQY
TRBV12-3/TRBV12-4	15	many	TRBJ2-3	ASSLPPASTTADTQY
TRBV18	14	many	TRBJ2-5	ASSPRTGGGQETQY
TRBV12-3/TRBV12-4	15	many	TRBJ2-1	ASSPLAGRNSYNEQF
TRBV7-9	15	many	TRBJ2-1	ASSLPFGTSGGNEQF
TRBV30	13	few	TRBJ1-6	AWGLFGVDNSPLH
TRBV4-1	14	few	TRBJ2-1	ASSQRTGWSYNEQF
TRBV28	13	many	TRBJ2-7	ASSTRLASSYEQY
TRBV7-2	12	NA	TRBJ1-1	ASSSGTQSTEAF
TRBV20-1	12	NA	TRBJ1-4	SARRTGTGEKLF
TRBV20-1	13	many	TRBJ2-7	SAAKGLADTYEQY
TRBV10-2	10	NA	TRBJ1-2	ASLTGDYGYT
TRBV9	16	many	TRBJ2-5	ASSGIDPGQGSSETQY
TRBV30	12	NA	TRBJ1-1	ACRRDSQTTEAF
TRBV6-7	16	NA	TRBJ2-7	ASSATRRKPGRRDEQY
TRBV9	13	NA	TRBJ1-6	ASSGRDRADSPLH
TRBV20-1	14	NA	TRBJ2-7	SARDYLGRGEYEQY
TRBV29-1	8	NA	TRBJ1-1	SVVISEAF
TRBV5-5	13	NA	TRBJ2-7	ASSLVRDVSYEQY
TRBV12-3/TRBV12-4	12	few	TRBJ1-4	ASSRLSANEKLF
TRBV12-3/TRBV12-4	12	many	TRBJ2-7	ASSLSGATYEQY
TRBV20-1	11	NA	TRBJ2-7	SARSSGGVEQY
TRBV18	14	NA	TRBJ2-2	ASSPTRTVNTGELF